The sequence of this TCR beta chain was determined in a study of identical twins. This clonotype has more than one count but fewer than ten. Its antigen is unidentified. TCRdb re-called the 5' RACE reads with MiXCR, one entry per CDR3 protein. Seen here are around 200,000 distinct CDR3 sequences, over 8% observed once, and the top ten hold over 4.5%. The CDR3 extends over 14 amino acids. V dropped 1 base and J dropped 4 bases, with 10 bases sitting between them. From germline, CDR1 is SGHTA and CDR2 FQGNSA. Findings of the study overall: Twin sharing of out-of-frame TCR alpha was underestimated by models in monozygotic pairs.

The chain joins TRBV7-2 to TRBJ1-1; the D gene is possibly TRBD1 (6 bases). The sequencing input was memory (CD45RO+) T cells sorted from blood. The clonotype was recovered from a woman between 18 and 29 years old in good health. In DNA, the CDR3 is TGTGCCAGCAGCTTAGTCAGGGGCCGCACTGAAGCTTTCTTT. It is translated as CASSLVRGRTEAFF.